This TCR beta chain was recorded in a study of T cell changes during pregnancy in multiple sclerosis (dated by TCRdb to the late 2010s). In the study overall: The study examined how the T cell repertoire changed over the course of pregnancy in women with multiple sclerosis.

The library was generated by the immunoSEQ multiplex PCR assay. TCRdb provides this immuneACCESS table in a form limited to in-frame rearrangements. Some clones are lacking; in checked studies, under half of them reflect an unresolved V gene, and why the rest are absent is not known. Here the sample has about 59,000 clones; just under 90% occur a single time. Together, the top ten hold less than 6% of the sample. Trimming costs V 4 bases and J 2 bases, and their ends lie 9 bases apart. Based on the germline V gene, the CDR1 and CDR2 sequences are SGDLS and YYNGEE. From cysteine to phenylalanine, the CDR3 is 14 amino acids long. Just the 42-base CDR3 DNA is kept, in frame starting at base 1. This clone was picked up a small number of times. The antigen this receptor binds is unknown. Within one base of it there is no much larger clone, and no base qualities were kept.

The receptor chain draws on TRBV9 and TRBJ1-4; no D segment can be confidently identified. The sequenced material came from peripheral blood from another person, used as feeder cells. This sequence originates from a human donor whose cells served as feeder cells for cultures in a pregnancy study. The CDR3 region has the sequence CASSPVKTNEKLFF. The DNA is as follows: TGTGCCAGCAGCCCCGTAAAGACTAATGAAAAACTGTTTTTT.